Listed below are T cell receptor beta chains from one sample, sequenced in a study of T-cell reconstitution after alpha-beta-depleted transplantation in children. MiXCR was run by TCRdb on the PCR reads, yielding one entry per CDR3 protein. The sample records 95,000 to 150,000 distinct CDR3 sequences, about 21% being singletons. The material sequenced was PBMCs, mostly from graft donor cells, taken 180 days after TCRalphabeta/CD19-depleted stem cell transplant. These receptors all come from a male patient under 10 years old who had a stem cell transplant for chronic granulomatous disease, so the T cells may come from the graft donor. CDR3s include the opening cysteine and the closing phenylalanine or tryptophan. The D gene is left open where the match is weak. Clone size is shown for a subset of rows, as once, few, many or a class of expanded clone.

cdr3_length j_call clone_size d_call v_call cdr3_aa cdr3_nt
14 TRBJ2-3 NA TRBD2 TRBV29-1 CSSWTSGGTDTQYF TGCAGCTCGTGGACTAGCGGGGGCACAGATACGCAGTATTTT
14 TRBJ2-3 many NA TRBV20-1 CSALQGPSTDTQYF TGCAGTGCCCTCCAAGGACCCAGCACAGATACGCAGTATTTT
16 TRBJ1-1 many NA TRBV20-1 CSARDVWGRVNTEAFF TGCAGTGCTAGAGATGTATGGGGCAGGGTGAACACTGAAGCTTTCTTT
14 TRBJ2-5 few NA TRBV20-1 CSAKKGGKQETQYF TGCAGTGCCAAGAAGGGGGGTAAACAAGAGACCCAGTACTTC
15 TRBJ1-2 NA NA TRBV30 CAWGRPGPTFYGYTF TGTGCCTGGGGGAGACCGGGACCTACTTTCTATGGCTACACCTTC
12 TRBJ1-5 few NA TRBV27 CASRASNQPQHF TGTGCCAGCAGGGCAAGCAATCAGCCCCAGCATTTT
16 TRBJ2-1 NA TRBD2 TRBV7-2 CASSPRLAGGGNEQFF TGTGCCAGCAGCCCTCGACTAGCGGGAGGAGGCAATGAGCAGTTCTTC
16 TRBJ1-5 many TRBD1 TRBV18 CASSQLGQGGNQPQHF TGTGCCAGCTCACAACTGGGACAGGGCGGCAATCAGCCCCAGCATTTT
15 TRBJ2-5 NA NA TRBV20-1 CSARTPGHDQETQYF TGCAGTGCTAGAACGCCGGGACACGACCAAGAGACCCAGTACTTC
16 TRBJ2-5 many NA TRBV20-1 CSAFTPAVATQETQYF TGCAGTGCCTTTACGCCGGCGGTAGCGACACAAGAGACCCAGTACTTC
13 TRBJ2-5 NA NA TRBV5-4 CASSLVGKETQYF TGTGCCAGCAGCTTGGTTGGAAAAGAGACCCAGTACTTC
12 TRBJ1-1 NA NA TRBV2 CASSDRNPEAFF TGTGCCAGCAGTGACAGAAACCCAGAAGCTTTCTTT
13 TRBJ2-3 NA TRBD1 TRBV29-1 CSGQGRSTDTQYF TGCAGCGGACAGGGAAGGAGCACAGATACGCAGTATTTT
12 TRBJ2-5 many NA TRBV20-1 CSARTIQETQYF TGCAGTGCGAGGACAATCCAAGAGACCCAGTACTTC
13 TRBJ1-5 many NA TRBV10-3 CAISPDGYQPQHF TGTGCCATCAGCCCGGACGGTTATCAGCCCCAGCATTTT
12 TRBJ1-3 many NA TRBV29-1 CSVASSGNTIYF TGCAGCGTGGCAAGCTCTGGAAACACCATATATTTT
13 TRBJ2-3 many NA TRBV7-2 CASSLAGPDTQYF TGTGCCAGCAGCTTAGCAGGTCCAGATACGCAGTATTTT
17 TRBJ2-1 few TRBD2 TRBV12-3/TRBV12-4 CASSLPSGRASENEQFF TGTGCCAGCAGCCTACCTAGCGGGAGGGCCAGTGAGAATGAGCAGTTCTTC
15 TRBJ2-1 NA NA TRBV5-1 CASSHLTSYSNEQFF TGCGCCAGCAGCCACCTAACCTCATACTCCAATGAGCAGTTCTTC
16 TRBJ2-7 NA NA TRBV7-9 CASSSSVGLPLYEQYF TGTGCCAGCAGCTCGAGTGTGGGCCTACCCTTATACGAGCAGTACTTC
14 TRBJ1-2 few NA TRBV5-6 CASMVRGGNYGYTF TGTGCCAGCATGGTGAGGGGTGGAAACTATGGCTACACCTTC
12 TRBJ2-7 NA NA TRBV20-1 CSAREQNYEQYF TGCAGTGCTAGAGAGCAGAACTACGAGCAGTACTTC
15 TRBJ2-1 many NA TRBV10-3 CAISEGTGAYNEQFF TGTGCCATCAGTGAAGGTACGGGAGCCTACAATGAGCAGTTCTTC
13 TRBJ2-1 few NA TRBV20-1 CSAARIPSDEQFF TGCAGTGCTGCCAGAATTCCTAGCGACGAGCAGTTCTTC
14 TRBJ1-1 NA NA TRBV18 CASSEGTTNTEAFF TGTGCCAGCTCAGAGGGGACGACGAACACTGAAGCTTTCTTT
16 TRBJ2-1 NA TRBD1 TRBV5-5 CASSQEQGIPYNEQFF TGTGCCAGCAGCCAAGAACAGGGGATTCCCTACAATGAGCAGTTCTTC
17 TRBJ2-5 NA NA TRBV12-3/TRBV12-4 CASSFVVGGVAQETQYF TGTGCCAGCAGTTTCGTTGTGGGGGGCGTTGCCCAAGAGACCCAGTACTTC
13 TRBJ2-7 NA NA TRBV28 CASRFPGANEQYF TGTGCCAGCAGATTTCCGGGGGCGAACGAGCAGTACTTC
15 TRBJ2-1 NA NA TRBV12-3/TRBV12-4 CASSLGLAYNNEQFF TGTGCCAGCAGTTTAGGGCTAGCGTATAACAATGAGCAGTTCTTC
18 TRBJ2-2 many TRBD1 TRBV25-1 CASSARDRGLLWTGELFF TGTGCCAGCAGTGCCCGGGACAGGGGGCTATTGTGGACCGGGGAGCTGTTTTTT
13 TRBJ2-2 NA NA TRBV10-1 CASYVRATGELFF TGCGCCAGCTATGTAAGAGCCACCGGGGAGCTGTTTTTT